What follows is one T cell receptor beta chain and its context. The data originate from a study of chemoradiotherapy in HPV16-positive cancers. V shed 5 bases and J shed 2 bases, with 15 bases lying between them. The CDR3 consists of 15 residues. Germline CDR1 MNHEY, CDR2 SVGAGI. Measured with immunoSEQ multiplex PCR; TCRdb has only the in-frame clones, and not every one. Of tens of thousands of clones detected, about 90% appear once; the ten largest clones hold approximately 6.2%. The source material was blood, sampled from a patient who underwent chemoradiotherapy. The gene calls are TRBV6-5 and TRBJ2-5; D is possibly TRBD1 (6 bases). This receptor was identified in a human donor with HPV-associated anogenital cancer. In DNA, the CDR3 is TGTGCCAGCAGTAGCGGACAGCCCCCACAAGAGACCCAGTACTTC. It translates to CASSSGQPPQETQYF.